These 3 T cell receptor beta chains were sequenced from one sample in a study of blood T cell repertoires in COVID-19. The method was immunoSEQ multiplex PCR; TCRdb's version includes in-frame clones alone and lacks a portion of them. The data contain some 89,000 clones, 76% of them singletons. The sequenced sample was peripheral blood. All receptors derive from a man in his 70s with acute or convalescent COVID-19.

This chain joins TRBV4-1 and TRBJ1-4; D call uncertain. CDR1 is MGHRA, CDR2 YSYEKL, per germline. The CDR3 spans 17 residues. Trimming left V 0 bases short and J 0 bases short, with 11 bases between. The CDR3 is CASSQDPTPSTNEKLFF. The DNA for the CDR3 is TGCGCCAGCAGCCAAGATCCGACACCCTCAACTAATGAAAAACTGTTTTTT.

In DNA form, the CDR3 reads TGTGCCAGCAGCCTAGCGGAGAGCTCCTACAATGAGCAGTTCTTC. The encoded protein is CASSLAESSYNEQFF. V gene TRBV3-1 (or the pseudogene TRBV3-2) combines with J gene TRBJ2-1; maybe TRBD2 (6 bases). Per germline, CDR1 LGHDT and CDR2 YNNKEL (reference sequence). Trimming left V 4 bases short and J 0 bases short, with 10 bases between. The CDR3 loop spans 15 amino acids.

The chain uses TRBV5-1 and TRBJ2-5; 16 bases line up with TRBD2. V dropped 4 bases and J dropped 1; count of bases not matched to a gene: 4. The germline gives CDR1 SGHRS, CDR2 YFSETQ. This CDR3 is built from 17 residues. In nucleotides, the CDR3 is TGCGCCAGCAGCCCTGGGACTAGCGGGGGGGGCCAAGAGACCCAGTACTTC. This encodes CASSPGTSGGGQETQYF. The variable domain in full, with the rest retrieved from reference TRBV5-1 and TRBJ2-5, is KAGVTQTPRYLIKTRGQQVTLSCSPISGHRSVSWYQQTPGQGLQFLFEYFSETQRNKGNFPGRFSGRQFSNSRSEMNVSTLELGDSALYLCASSPGTSGGGQETQYFGPGTRLLVL.